The present T cell receptor (beta chain) was sequenced within a study of post-analysis software for immune sequencing data. Notes on the study in general: Patients carried a handful of TRBV segments more frequently than controls did, and TRBV5-6, TRBV5-1 and TRBV20-1 were among them. Those with multiple sclerosis, the patient group, showed significantly lower normalized Chao1 diversity than controls. The authors found that F measure strongly co-clustered same-batch samples.

This clonotype was seen only once. Its antigen is not known. The CDR3 is 14 amino acids. V was trimmed by 10 bases and J by 0 bases, leaving 15 bases between them. Carried by the TCR beta cDNA libraries were unique molecular identifiers. Yield was 500,000 to 600,000 cDNA molecules from 1 to 10 million T cells. TCRdb independently ran MiXCR on the PCR reads; one entry per CDR3 protein. The table has roughly 670,000 distinct CDR3 sequences, roughly three fifths seen once. The V call is TRBV12-3 or TRBV12-4, the J call TRBJ1-1; D remains unclear. The source material was blood. The clonotype originates from a girl aged 2-10 years with multiple sclerosis. The CDR3 reads CAIAPLRMNTEAFF. In DNA, the CDR3 is TGTGCCATCGCCCCGTTGCGGATGAACACTGAAGCTTTCTTT.